The TCR beta chain under discussion was sequenced for a study of blood T cell dynamics during melanoma immunotherapy. Study as a whole: First-line therapy was either pembrolizumab or nivolumab with ipilimumab for metastatic melanoma. Overall study results and limits: It remained unknown if the driving T cell clones were melanoma-specific.

For this clone: What it binds is not known.

Each bulk PBMC sample had roughly 400 ng DNA loaded. The data were produced by immunoSEQ multiplex PCR, yet TCRdb's version contains in-frame clones alone and is incomplete. The sample contains 4,500 to 7,000 clones, roughly 87% of which appear only once. Time point in this sample: pre-treatment baseline. Patients had no prior systemic cancer treatment, immunosuppressants or other active cancers. Germline V gene lookup returns CDR1 WSHSY and CDR2 SAAADI. The CDR3 contains 14 residues. The germline V and J ends were trimmed by 6 bases and 4 bases, with 13 bases remaining between them. This sequence joins TRBV10-2 and TRBJ1-5; D possibly corresponds to TRBD1 (5 bases). The origin of this receptor is a human donor with melanoma. Source: blood, taken from a patient treated with checkpoint blockade. This CDR3 is CASRPGGTNQPQHF. The CDR3 nucleotides are TGCGCCAGCAGGCCGGGGGGGACGAATCAGCCCCAGCATTTT.